This T cell receptor beta chain was documented in a study of blood T cell repertoires in COVID-19. Turning to the study itself: There were acute and convalescent COVID-19 samples, and they came from the United States, Italy and Spain. T cells, B-cell-depleted T cells, or PBMCs supplied cDNA or gDNA.

Germline CDR1 is LGHDT and CDR2 is YNNKEL (reference sequence). CDR3 length equals 16 residues. Trimming stripped 0 bases from V and 4 bases from J, with 15 bases between. Clones were sequenced by immunoSEQ multiplex PCR, and TCRdb holds only the in-frame ones, with some missing. The profile shows fewer than 200,000 clones, over 80% of them singletons. Material for sequencing was peripheral blood. V is TRBV3-1 (or the pseudogene TRBV3-2) and J is TRBJ1-2, with D maybe TRBD1 (6 bases). This clonotype was sampled from a woman of 80 years or more with active or convalescent COVID-19. The chain's CDR3 is CASSQEKVRGFYGYTF. The CDR3 nucleotides read TGTGCCAGCAGCCAAGAAAAGGTCAGGGGATTCTATGGCTACACCTTC.